These T cell receptor beta chains were read from a single sample in a study of cytomegalovirus exposure and HLA in healthy donors. Produced via immunoSEQ multiplex PCR; TCRdb's table is partial and in-frame only. Of roughly 80,000 clones listed, 62% are singletons. The source material was PBMCs. The receptors stem from a male donor in good health and CMV-seropositive. CDR3s include the opening cysteine and the closing phenylalanine or tryptophan. D genes are given only for firm matches. Clone size is not always given. Where it is, it says once, few, many or a class for expanded clones.

J: TRBJ1-2
D: NA
V: TRBV7-9
size: NA
DNA: TGTGCCAGCAGCTTGGAGGGAGCTAACTATGGCTACACCTTC
CDR3: CASSLEGANYGYTF

J: TRBJ1-4
D: NA
V: TRBV9
size: NA
DNA: TGTGCCAGCAGCCCAGAGGCGACAACTAATGAAAAACTGTTTTTT
CDR3: CASSPEATTNEKLFF

J: TRBJ2-7
D: TRBD2
V: TRBV25-1
size: NA
DNA: TGTGCCAGCGGCGGACTAGCGGGTTACTACGAGCAGTACTTC
CDR3: CASGGLAGYYEQYF

J: TRBJ1-4
D: TRBD1
V: TRBV28
size: few
DNA: TGTGCCAGCAGTTCCCTGCTCTGGGACAGTCGTAATGAAAAACTGTTTTTT
CDR3: CASSSLLWDSRNEKLFF

J: TRBJ1-6
D: TRBD1
V: TRBV9
size: NA
DNA: TGTGCCAGCAGTAACACAGGGGCCAGCTCACCCCTCCACTTT
CDR3: CASSNTGASSPLHF

J: TRBJ1-5
D: TRBD1
V: TRBV19
size: NA
DNA: TGTGCCAGTCAGGATACAGGGGCCCGCAATCAGCCCCAGCATTTT
CDR3: CASQDTGARNQPQHF

J: TRBJ2-3
D: TRBD2
V: TRBV28
size: NA
DNA: TGTGCCAGCAGTTTGTTAGCGGGAGGCGCAGATACGCAGTATTTT
CDR3: CASSLLAGGADTQYF

J: TRBJ2-7
D: TRBD1
V: TRBV27
size: few
DNA: TGTGCCAGCAGTTTTACGCGACAGGGGATTCACGAGCAGTACTTC
CDR3: CASSFTRQGIHEQYF

J: TRBJ1-4
D: NA
V: TRBV2
size: NA
DNA: TGTGCCAGCACAGGAGGTGGTGCTAATGAAAAACTGTTTTTT
CDR3: CASTGGGANEKLFF

J: TRBJ1-1
D: NA
V: TRBV29-1
size: NA
DNA: TGCAGCGTTGTCCTCCTAACAGGGAAAGCTTTCTTT
CDR3: CSVVLLTGKAFF

J: TRBJ2-2
D: NA
V: TRBV6-5
size: few
DNA: TGTGCCAGCATTCAACAGGGTACCGGGGAGCTGTTTTTT
CDR3: CASIQQGTGELFF

J: TRBJ2-7
D: TRBD2
V: TRBV19
size: few
DNA: TGTGCCAGTAGTATGGCGGGAGGACCCTCCTACGAGCAGTACTTC
CDR3: CASSMAGGPSYEQYF

J: TRBJ1-5
D: NA
V: TRBV10-3
size: NA
DNA: TGTGCCATCAGTGGAGGAGAGGTAGGACAGCCCCAGCATTTT
CDR3: CAISGGEVGQPQHF

J: TRBJ2-7
D: TRBD2
V: TRBV9
size: NA
DNA: TGTGCCAGCAGCGTAGAAACTAGCGGGGGCCCTTTGGGGGAGCAGTACTTC
CDR3: CASSVETSGGPLGEQYF

J: TRBJ1-2
D: NA
V: TRBV5-6
size: NA
DNA: TGTGCCAGCAGCTTGGGGGGCTCCGGGAGCTATGGCTACACCTTC
CDR3: CASSLGGSGSYGYTF

J: TRBJ1-6
D: NA
V: TRBV13
size: NA
DNA: TGTGCCAGCAGCTTTAGTTGGGGGGATTCACCCCTCCACTTT
CDR3: CASSFSWGDSPLHF

J: TRBJ2-2
D: TRBD1
V: TRBV15
size: NA
DNA: TGTGCCACCAGCCCCGACAGGGTAACGGCCGGGGAGCTGTTTTTT
CDR3: CATSPDRVTAGELFF

J: TRBJ2-1
D: TRBD2
V: TRBV4-3
size: NA
DNA: TGCGCCAGCAGCGCGCTAGCGGGGGGCAGTGAGCAGTTCTTC
CDR3: CASSALAGGSEQFF

J: TRBJ2-1
D: NA
V: TRBV10-2
size: few
DNA: TGCGCCAGCAGTGTAGCACAGGGTGAGCAGTTCTTC
CDR3: CASSVAQGEQFF

J: TRBJ2-7
D: NA
V: TRBV28
size: NA
DNA: TGTGCCAGCAGCCCTACTTCGGCGGGGAAAGGACAGTACTTC
CDR3: CASSPTSAGKGQYF

J: TRBJ2-7
D: NA
V: TRBV28
size: NA
DNA: TGTGCCAGCAGACGACGGTTACAGGCGAGCTCCTACGAGCAGTACTTC
CDR3: CASRRRLQASSYEQYF

J: TRBJ2-4
D: NA
V: TRBV28
size: NA
DNA: TGTGCCAGCAGTTTATCCCCGCTAGTGTTGAACATTCAGTACTTC
CDR3: CASSLSPLVLNIQYF

J: TRBJ1-4
D: NA
V: TRBV19
size: NA
DNA: TGTGCCAGTAGTATTTTCGGGAGGGGAATGGGGGAAAAACTGTTTTTT
CDR3: CASSIFGRGMGEKLFF

J: TRBJ1-4
D: NA
V: TRBV29-1
size: NA
DNA: TGCAGCGTTGCGGCAGGGTCAACTAATGAAAAACTGTTTTTT
CDR3: CSVAAGSTNEKLFF

J: TRBJ2-5
D: NA
V: TRBV4-3
size: few
DNA: TGCGCCAGCAGCCAAGAACCTACAGAACAAGAGACCCAGTACTTC
CDR3: CASSQEPTEQETQYF

J: TRBJ2-3
D: NA
V: TRBV5-4
size: NA
DNA: TGTGCCAGCAGCTCCCGGGAGAAGAAGCAGTATTTT
CDR3: CASSSREKKQYF

J: TRBJ1-2
D: TRBD1
V: TRBV7-9
size: NA
DNA: TGTGCCACCCAGACCGGAGGGGGCAACTATGGCTACACCTTC
CDR3: CATQTGGGNYGYTF

J: TRBJ2-3
D: NA
V: TRBV5-6
size: few
DNA: TGTGCCAGCAGCTTGGAAATAAGGCGACAGAGCACAGATACGCAGTATTTT
CDR3: CASSLEIRRQSTDTQYF

J: TRBJ1-5
D: TRBD1
V: TRBV6-5
size: NA
DNA: TGTGCCAGCAGCCCAGGACAGGCTAATCAGCCCCAGCATTTT
CDR3: CASSPGQANQPQHF

J: TRBJ2-7
D: TRBD2
V: TRBV14
size: NA
DNA: TGTGCCAGCAGCGCCCCCGGGACTAGCGGGAACTACGAGCAGTACTTC
CDR3: CASSAPGTSGNYEQYF

J: TRBJ2-2
D: TRBD1
V: TRBV18
size: NA
DNA: TGTGCCAGCTCACCTTACAGGGGTGAAACCGGGGAGCTGTTTTTT
CDR3: CASSPYRGETGELFF

J: TRBJ1-1
D: NA
V: TRBV6-5
size: NA
DNA: TGTGCCAGCAGTTCGGGGGGGATGAACACTGAAGCTTTCTTT
CDR3: CASSSGGMNTEAFF

J: TRBJ1-6
D: TRBD1
V: TRBV5-6
size: NA
DNA: TGTGCCAGCAGCGAGGGAGACAGGGCAAATAATTCACCCCTCCACTTT
CDR3: CASSEGDRANNSPLHF

J: TRBJ2-3
D: NA
V: TRBV7-9
size: NA
DNA: TGTGCCAGCAGCTTAGCGGGGCGCACAGATACGCAGTATTTT
CDR3: CASSLAGRTDTQYF

J: TRBJ1-2
D: NA
V: TRBV28
size: NA
DNA: TGTGCCATTCCCACCGGGGGTGACTATGGCTACACCTTC
CDR3: CAIPTGGDYGYTF

J: TRBJ2-7
D: TRBD2
V: TRBV6-5
size: few
DNA: TGTGCCAGCAGGGAAGCGGGGGGGTCCTACGAGCAGTACTTC
CDR3: CASREAGGSYEQYF

J: TRBJ2-5
D: TRBD2
V: TRBV28
size: NA
DNA: TGTGCCAGCAGACCGGGACTACGGACCCAAGAGACCCAGTACTTC
CDR3: CASRPGLRTQETQYF

J: TRBJ1-3
D: NA
V: TRBV6-5
size: NA
DNA: TGTGCCAGCAGTCCCCCTTCTGGAAACACCATATATTTT
CDR3: CASSPPSGNTIYF

J: TRBJ2-5
D: NA
V: TRBV7-9
size: NA
DNA: TGTGCCAGCAGCTTAGCAACTCCCCCAAAGACCCAGTACTTC
CDR3: CASSLATPPKTQYF

J: TRBJ2-3
D: NA
V: TRBV11-1
size: NA
DNA: TGTGCCAGCAGCTCCCGGTATACGCAGTATTTT
CDR3: CASSSRYTQYF

J: TRBJ1-2
D: NA
V: TRBV7-2
size: NA
DNA: TGTGCCAGCAGCTTAAACAGGAACCTAAACTATGGCTACACCTTC
CDR3: CASSLNRNLNYGYTF

J: TRBJ1-4
D: TRBD1
V: TRBV7-6
size: once
DNA: TGTGCCAGCAGCGACAGACAGGGGATCGCTGGAAAACTGTTTTTT
CDR3: CASSDRQGIAGKLFF

J: TRBJ2-1
D: NA
V: TRBV27
size: NA
DNA: TGTGCCAGCAGCCAAAACAATGAGCAGTTCTTC
CDR3: CASSQNNEQFF

J: TRBJ2-1
D: NA
V: TRBV9
size: NA
DNA: TGTGCCAGCAGCCCAGACAATGAGCAGTTCTTC
CDR3: CASSPDNEQFF

J: TRBJ2-2
D: TRBD1
V: TRBV7-2
size: NA
DNA: TGTGCCAGCAGCCATCCCGAGAAGGGGGCGTGGACCGGGGAGCTGTTTTTT
CDR3: CASSHPEKGAWTGELFF

J: TRBJ1-4
D: NA
V: TRBV27
size: NA
DNA: TGTGCCAGCAGAAAACAGGGTGGCCCTCAATTAGAAAAACTGTTTTTT
CDR3: CASRKQGGPQLEKLFF

J: TRBJ1-5
D: TRBD1
V: TRBV19
size: few
DNA: TGTGCCAGTAGTATAGACCCGACAGGGGGTCGGCCCCAGCATTTT
CDR3: CASSIDPTGGRPQHF

J: TRBJ1-2
D: TRBD1
V: TRBV27
size: NA
DNA: TGTGCCAGCAGTTTCCGACAGGGGCGTGGTGACTATGGCTACACCTTC
CDR3: CASSFRQGRGDYGYTF

J: TRBJ2-5
D: NA
V: TRBV9
size: NA
DNA: TGTGCCAGCAGCCAGGAGGGCGTGTCCGGCAGTCAAGAGACCCAGTACTTC
CDR3: CASSQEGVSGSQETQYF

J: TRBJ1-6
D: TRBD1
V: TRBV2
size: NA
DNA: TGTGCCGGACGACAGGGGGTCCATAATTCACCCCTCCACTTT
CDR3: CAGRQGVHNSPLHF

J: TRBJ2-4
D: TRBD1
V: TRBV7-8
size: NA
DNA: TGTGCCAGCAGCGCTACAGGGGAAGTTAGGGCCAAAAACATTCAGTACTTC
CDR3: CASSATGEVRAKNIQYF

J: TRBJ1-5
D: TRBD1
V: TRBV2
size: few
DNA: TGTGCCAGCAGGGACAGGGCCTATCAGCCCCAGCATTTT
CDR3: CASRDRAYQPQHF

J: TRBJ2-7
D: TRBD2
V: TRBV7-8
size: NA
DNA: TGTGCCAGCAGCTCCATAGCGGGAAACTACGAGCAGTACTTC
CDR3: CASSSIAGNYEQYF

J: TRBJ2-5
D: NA
V: TRBV18
size: NA
DNA: TGTGCCAGCTCACCAAAGTCCGGGGGTCGAGAGACCCAGTACTTC
CDR3: CASSPKSGGRETQYF

J: TRBJ1-2
D: NA
V: TRBV14
size: NA
DNA: TGTGCCAGCAGCCAAACATCAGGTTCAAACTATGGCTACACCTTC
CDR3: CASSQTSGSNYGYTF

J: TRBJ2-5
D: TRBD2
V: TRBV10-3
size: NA
DNA: TGTGCCATCGGATTCCAGCGGGGGAGCCAAGAGACCCAGTACTTC
CDR3: CAIGFQRGSQETQYF

J: TRBJ2-7
D: NA
V: TRBV28
size: NA
DNA: TGTGCCAGCAGTCCAGAGGAGGGAGGATCCTACGAGCAGTACTTC
CDR3: CASSPEEGGSYEQYF